These T cell receptor beta chains were read from a single sample in a study of blood T cell repertoires in COVID-19. The protocol was immunoSEQ multiplex PCR, while the TCRdb copy is restricted to in-frame clones and leaves out a portion. The table has over 60,000 clones, 70% to 90% seen once. The specimen sequenced was peripheral blood. The receptors stem from a man in his 70s with active or convalescent COVID-19. Both conserved end residues are part of each CDR3. A D gene is named only where the DNA matches it firmly.

TRBD1	TRBJ1-5	TRBV29-1	CSVRSTGGLQHF
NA	TRBJ2-7	TRBV11-2	CASSSIKERGYEQYF
TRBD1	TRBJ2-7	TRBV2	CASTMGQSAYEQYF
NA	TRBJ2-7	TRBV5-1	CASFDGGGEQYF
TRBD1	TRBJ2-2	TRBV25-1	CASSEYSGRQGYTGELFF
NA	TRBJ1-1	TRBV6-4	CASRSHGARGGKTEAFF
TRBD1	TRBJ1-1	TRBV3-1/TRBV3-2	CASREQGALNTEAFF
NA	TRBJ2-3	TRBV24-1	CATQDTSTDTQYF
TRBD1	TRBJ1-3	TRBV30	CAWRGQGAGNTIYF
NA	TRBJ1-2	TRBV6-2/TRBV6-3	CASSPPGRATFFGGYTF
TRBD2	TRBJ2-1	TRBV7-2	CASSLELAAMRGDNEQFF
TRBD2	TRBJ2-2	TRBV10-3	CAGGYTGELFF
NA	TRBJ1-3	TRBV28	CASSLGQIYSGNTIYF
NA	TRBJ2-6	TRBV29-1	CSGRDSGANVLTF
TRBD1	TRBJ1-1	TRBV7-9	CASSGTGGVNTEAFF
TRBD1	TRBJ1-1	TRBV28	CASLPGTANTEAFF
NA	TRBJ2-7	TRBV3-1/TRBV3-2	CASSQGGGLVGPYEQYF
NA	TRBJ1-2	TRBV5-4	CASSLAGVSGYTF
NA	TRBJ1-2	TRBV28	CASSFRGAGNYGYTF
NA	TRBJ2-5	TRBV13	CASSTRSETQYF
NA	TRBJ1-1	TRBV18	CASSPRQRMNTEAFF
NA	TRBJ2-5	TRBV5-6	CASSLGVGVLETQYF
TRBD1	TRBJ1-1	TRBV7-6	CASSLGGGLVEAFF
TRBD2	TRBJ2-7	TRBV30	CAWSIAGGLQYF
TRBD2	TRBJ2-5	TRBV15	CATSRGVAGGPLETQYF
NA	TRBJ1-2	TRBV6-5	CASSYSPDIRHGYTF
TRBD2	TRBJ2-2	TRBV9	CASSVGGRGRTGELFF
NA	TRBJ1-1	TRBV10-3	CATLTEKNTEAFF
TRBD1	TRBJ1-5	TRBV2	CASSPRGLSNQPQHF
NA	TRBJ2-7	TRBV6-5	CVVRGAPYEQYF
TRBD1	TRBJ1-2	TRBV10-1	CASTKVTGTGGQYGYTF
NA	TRBJ1-4	TRBV3-1/TRBV3-2	CASSQRFGGWEKLFF
NA	TRBJ2-1	TRBV30	CACTLSSYNEQFF
NA	TRBJ1-1	TRBV19	CASSVPRTPGTEAFF
NA	TRBJ1-1	TRBV28	CASSFLGNRAMDLKAFF
NA	TRBJ1-1	TRBV4-3	CASSRGLNTEAFF
TRBD1	TRBJ1-3	TRBV6-1	CASSETRTADLNQGDTIYF
NA	TRBJ1-1	TRBV28	CASSADRTNTEAFF
NA	TRBJ1-2	TRBV4-1	CASSLSGPANYGYTF
TRBD1	TRBJ1-1	TRBV6-5	CASRPTGGTEAFF
TRBD1	TRBJ2-1	TRBV24-1	CATSDPGTGEGNEQFF
NA	TRBJ2-1	TRBV2	CALVKGDLLSYNEQFF
NA	TRBJ2-6	TRBV19	CASSGRRGRSGANVLTF
TRBD1	TRBJ2-5	TRBV24-1	CATSDGDRRRWETQYF
TRBD1	TRBJ2-5	TRBV10-3	CAISGQQGGETQYF
TRBD1	TRBJ2-1	TRBV7-2	CASSFSTGGVYNEQFF
NA	TRBJ1-5	TRBV7-9	CASSPQGDQPQHF
NA	TRBJ2-2	TRBV7-6	CASSSGLGRTGELFF
NA	TRBJ1-2	TRBV19	CASSRRGLGYGYTF
TRBD1	TRBJ1-1	TRBV7-8	CASSSYWTGGLLEAFF
TRBD2	TRBJ2-7	TRBV10-1	CASSPGLAGNMGLDEQYF
NA	TRBJ1-6	TRBV6-5	CASSVRGANNSPLHF
TRBD1	TRBJ2-2	TRBV5-1	CASSLGRGTGELFF
TRBD1	TRBJ1-1	TRBV3-1/TRBV3-2	CASSLRTGGGNTEAFF
TRBD2	TRBJ2-3	TRBV6-6	CASSPRATSRVGDTQYF
TRBD1	TRBJ2-5	TRBV30	CAWSEGQGRQETQYF
TRBD1	TRBJ1-5	TRBV7-2	CASSFGQGVPQPQHF
TRBD1	TRBJ1-2	TRBV5-8	CASQTGEYGYGYTF
TRBD1	TRBJ1-1	TRBV7-9	CASSLLGTGDTEAFF